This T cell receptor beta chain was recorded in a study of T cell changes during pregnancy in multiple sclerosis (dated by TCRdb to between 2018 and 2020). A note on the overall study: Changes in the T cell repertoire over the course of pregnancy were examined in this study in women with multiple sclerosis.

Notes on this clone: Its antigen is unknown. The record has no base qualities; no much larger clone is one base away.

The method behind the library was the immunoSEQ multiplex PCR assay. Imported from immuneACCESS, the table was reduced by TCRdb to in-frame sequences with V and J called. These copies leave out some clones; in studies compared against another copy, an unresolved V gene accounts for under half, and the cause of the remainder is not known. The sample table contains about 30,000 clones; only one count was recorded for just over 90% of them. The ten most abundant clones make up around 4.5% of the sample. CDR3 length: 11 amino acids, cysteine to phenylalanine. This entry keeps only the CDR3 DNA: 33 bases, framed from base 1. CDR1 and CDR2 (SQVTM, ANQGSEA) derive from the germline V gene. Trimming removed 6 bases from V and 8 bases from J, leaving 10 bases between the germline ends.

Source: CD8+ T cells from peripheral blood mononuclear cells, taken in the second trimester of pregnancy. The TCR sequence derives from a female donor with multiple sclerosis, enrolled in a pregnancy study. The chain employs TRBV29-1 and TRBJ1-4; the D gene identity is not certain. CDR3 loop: CSVNLGEKLFF. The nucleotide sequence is TGCAGCGTCAATTTGGGCGAAAAACTGTTTTTT.